These 18 T cell receptor beta chains share one sample of origin, sequenced in a study of CD8+ T cells in alopecia areata. Treatment reported: oral pan-JAK inhibitor, 5-10 mg twice daily. RNA extraction and reverse transcription yielded cDNA as sequencing template. TCRdb's table, derived via immunoSEQ multiplex PCR, lists solely in-frame clones and lacks some. In the table there are more than 200,000 clones, 66% of which are singletons. The specimen was CD4+ T cells sorted from blood, collected at roughly week 45, from a patient treated with tofacitinib. All receptors come from a human donor with alopecia areata.

The genes are TRBV6-1 and TRBJ2-7, with D perhaps TRBD1 (5 bases). V gave up 7 bases and J gave up 0 bases, with 13 bases separating them. Germline V CDR1 and CDR2: MNHNS, SASEGT. This CDR3 has 14 amino acids. The CDR3 DNA reads TGTGCCAGCATTAAGACAGTTCACTCCTACGAGCAGTACTTC. It codes for CASIKTVHSYEQYF.

The chain has TRBV5-1 and TRBJ1-2; 9 positions match TRBD1. V lost 3 bases and J lost 3; bases outside the gene matches: 3. Germline CDR1 and CDR2: SGHRS and YFSETQ. The CDR3 covers 14 residues. The CDR3 sequence is CASSSDRGHYGYTF. In DNA, the CDR3 is TGCGCCAGCAGCTCGGACAGGGGTCACTATGGCTACACCTTC.

This clone was detected only once. J is TRBJ1-1 and V is TRBV30; the D is unclear. Germline CDR1 reads GTSNPN; CDR2 reads SVGIG (reference sequence). Deletions cut 3 bases from V and 1 base from J, with 9 bases between. The CDR3 consists of 13 residues. The CDR3 bases are TGTGCCTGGAGACCTAGAAGGAACACTGAAGCTTTCTTT. It translates to CAWRPRRNTEAFF.

This rearrangement joins TRBV6-1 to TRBJ2-2; D is perhaps TRBD1 (6 bases). Germline V gives CDR1 MNHNS, CDR2 SASEGT. The CDR3 loop spans 14 amino acids. Trimming cost V 5 bases and J 3 bases, with 10 bases left between them. CDR3 nucleotides: TGTGCCAGCAGTAAGGGGGACCACACCGGGGAGCTGTTTTTT. This codes for CASSKGDHTGELFF.

The CDR3, as DNA: TGCAGCGGCGGTAGACAGGATGGGGGCTACACCTTC. Translated: CSGGRQDGGYTF. The genes are TRBV29-1 and TRBJ1-2, with a weak D call TRBD1 (6 bases). Germline CDR1 is SQVTM and CDR2 is ANQGSEA. The CDR3 runs to 12 residues. V lost 7 bases to trimming and J lost 8 bases, with 17 bases between them. The full variable domain, rest sourced from reference TRBV29-1 and TRBJ1-2, is SAVISQKPSRDICQRGTSLTIQCQVDSQVTMMFWYRQQPGQSLTLIATANQGSEATYESGFVIDKFPISRPNLTFSTLTVSNMSPEDSSIYLCSGGRQDGGYTFGSGTRLTVV.

The rearrangement links TRBV4-3 to TRBJ2-5; 9 nucleotides agree with TRBD2. CDR1 is LGHNA, CDR2 YSLEER, per germline. The CDR3 consists of 18 residues. V trimming: 0 bases; J trimming: 4 bases; junction bases outside the gene matches: 12. The CDR3 region is CASSQDVPGRGGPETQYF. Written as DNA, the CDR3 is TGCGCCAGCAGCCAAGATGTCCCGGGGCGGGGGGGACCAGAGACCCAGTACTTC.

Only a few counts were recorded for this clone. The CDR3 DNA reads TGCAGCGGCGACGGGGGGCTCTACAATGAGCAGTTCTTC. This sequence encodes CSGDGGLYNEQFF. The chain couples TRBV29-1 to TRBJ2-1; D is perhaps TRBD2 (7 bases). With 7 bases removed from V and 3 bases from J, the gap between germline ends came to 13 bases. CDR1 is SQVTM and CDR2 is ANQGSEA in the germline V gene. The CDR3 has 13 amino acids.

J is TRBJ2-1 and V is TRBV5-5; D gene unclear. V lost 0 bases to trimming and J lost 0 bases, with 10 bases between them. The CDR3 has 16 residues. Germline CDR1 and CDR2: SGHKS and YYEKEE (reference sequence). CDR3 nucleotides: TGTGCCAGCAGCTTGGGGCGCCGACCCTCCTACAATGAGCAGTTCTTC. It yields the protein CASSLGRRPSYNEQFF.

The CDR3: CASSFGGIQETQYF. CDR3 bases: TGTGCCAGCAGTTTTGGGGGAATCCAAGAGACCCAGTACTTC. This chain uses TRBV28 with TRBJ2-5; tentatively, D is TRBD1 or TRBD2 (5 bases each). Trimming cost V 3 bases and J 1 base, with 9 bases left between them. The CDR3 totals 14 residues. Germline V gives CDR1 MDHEN, CDR2 SYDVKM.

The V gene is TRBV10-3, the J gene TRBJ2-7, with D unclear. CDR1 ENHRY and CDR2 SYGVKD come from the germline V gene. Deletions cut 6 bases from V and 5 bases from J, with 14 bases between. This CDR3 region has 13 residues. CDR3 residues: CAISYSPGHEQYF. For the CDR3, the DNA is TGTGCCATCAGCTACAGCCCTGGCCACGAGCAGTACTTC.

J is TRBJ2-2 and V is TRBV10-3; D call uncertain. Germline V gives CDR1 ENHRY, CDR2 SYGVKD. Trimming stripped 4 bases from V and 5 bases from J, with 8 bases between. CDR3 length: 13 amino acids. The DNA of the CDR3 is TGTGCCATCAGTGTGGGCAGTACCGGGGAGCTGTTTTTT. Protein: CAISVGSTGELFF.

The chain is built from TRBV5-1 and TRBJ1-2; TRBD1 aligns across 8 bases. CDR1 SGHRS and CDR2 YFSETQ come from the germline V gene. V was clipped by 2 bases and J by 4 bases; unmatched bases: 7. This CDR3 region has 15 residues. This CDR3 is CASSFGQGEVYGYTF. CDR3 sequence (DNA): TGCGCCAGCAGCTTCGGACAGGGCGAGGTCTATGGCTACACCTTC.

The CDR3 spells CASSHPRGGGTDTQYF. CDR3 DNA: TGTGCCAGCAGCCACCCTCGGGGTGGCGGCACAGATACGCAGTATTTT. The genes are TRBV7-2 and TRBJ2-3, with D tentatively TRBD2 (5 bases). CDR3 length: 16 residues. V lost 5 bases and J 1 base, leaving 16 bases between the germline ends. Germline values: CDR1 SGHTA, CDR2 FQGNSA.

This clone appeared once. The V and J genes are TRBV5-1 and TRBJ2-7; 10 bases fit TRBD1. The trim removed 7 bases at V and 7 bases at J, leaving 20 bases unmatched. Per germline, CDR1 SGHRS and CDR2 YFSETQ. The CDR3 covers 17 residues. The CDR3: CASETGTGEVRVEEQYF. Here the CDR3 DNA reads TGCGCCAGCGAGACCGGGACAGGGGAGGTGCGTGTGGAGGAGCAGTACTTC.

The chain couples TRBV4-3 to TRBJ2-6; D remains unclear. This CDR3 has 13 amino acids. Germline lookup yields CDR1 LGHNA and CDR2 YSLEER. V was trimmed by 3 bases and J by 8 bases, leaving 8 bases between them. CDR3 in DNA: TGCGCCAGCAGCCATACCGATACCAACGTCCTGACTTTC. Amino acids: CASSHTDTNVLTF.

The V call is TRBV29-1, the J call TRBJ2-1; D is possibly TRBD2 (6 bases). Trimming removed 8 bases from V and 3 bases from J, with 17 bases in between. Germline V lookup: CDR1 SQVTM, CDR2 ANQGSEA. The CDR3 sequence is 14 residues long. Here the CDR3 DNA reads TGCAGCTCCGGTGTCGGGGGAGTCTACAATGAGCAGTTCTTC. The encoded protein is CSSGVGGVYNEQFF.

V is TRBV30 and J is TRBJ1-5, with D uncertain. From germline, CDR1 is GTSNPN and CDR2 SVGIG (reference sequence). Deletions cut 3 bases from V and 0 bases from J, with 18 bases between. The CDR3 totals 17 residues. The CDR3 DNA reads as TGTGCCTGGAGCACAAGGTCGACCGGGTATAGCAATCAGCCCCAGCATTTT. Protein sequence: CAWSTRSTGYSNQPQHF.

The chain carries TRBV23-1 and TRBJ1-2; D is possibly TRBD1 (5 bases). TRBV23-1 belongs to the ORF category, with a function that is uncertain. The V gene lost 2 bases and the J gene lost 8 bases, with 9 bases spanning the gap. This CDR3 contains 12 residues. The CDR3 DNA is TGCGCCAGCAGTCAAGGGGGAGGCGGCTACACCTTC. As protein: CASSQGGGGYTF.